This T cell receptor (beta chain) was obtained from a study of blood T cell repertoires in COVID-19. For the study at large: The analysed material was cDNA or gDNA that came from T cells, B-cell-depleted T cells, or PBMCs.

The germline V gene has CDR1 KGHDR and CDR2 SFDVKD. V was pared by 4 bases and J by 3 bases, with 5 bases between. CDR3 length: 12 amino acids. The method was immunoSEQ multiplex PCR; TCRdb's version includes in-frame clones alone and lacks a portion of them. This sample has some 45,000 clones, with around 80% found just once. The genes are TRBV24-1 and TRBJ1-2; D is possibly TRBD1 (5 bases). The source is a human donor in a cohort sampled during active COVID-19. Sample: peripheral blood. CDR3 residues: CATSEGHYGYTF. In DNA form, the CDR3 reads TGTGCCACCAGTGAGGGGCACTATGGCTACACCTTC.